This TCR beta chain was recovered during a study of somatic mutations in cytotoxic T cells in rheumatoid arthritis. Across the study: T-cell populations stained with V beta antibodies were in some cases flow-sorted at nearly 100% purity, including V beta1+ cells that were sequenced for TCRB.

V was pared by 2 bases and J by 4 bases, with 8 bases between. Per germline, CDR1 MNHEY and CDR2 SVGAGI. The CDR3 extends over 13 amino acids. Remarks on this clone: What it binds is unknown.

The repertoire was sequenced with immunoSEQ multiplex PCR; TCRdb's copy has only in-frame clones and lacks some. The sample carries 13,000 to 15,000 clones, around 70% recorded once. Study-level results: Within 8 of 65 patients, the single biggest CD8+ clone made up more than 20% of CD8+ cells. The slight TRBV07 underrepresentation in rheumatoid arthritis patients was not adjusted for multiple comparisons.

Sequencing was done on a sample of CD8+ T cells sorted from blood. The chain has TRBV6-5 and TRBJ1-2; D unclear. This TCR came from an adult with rheumatoid arthritis. The CDR3 is CASSYRGTYGYTF. The CDR3 DNA sequence: TGTGCCAGCAGTTACCGGGGAACCTATGGCTACACCTTC.